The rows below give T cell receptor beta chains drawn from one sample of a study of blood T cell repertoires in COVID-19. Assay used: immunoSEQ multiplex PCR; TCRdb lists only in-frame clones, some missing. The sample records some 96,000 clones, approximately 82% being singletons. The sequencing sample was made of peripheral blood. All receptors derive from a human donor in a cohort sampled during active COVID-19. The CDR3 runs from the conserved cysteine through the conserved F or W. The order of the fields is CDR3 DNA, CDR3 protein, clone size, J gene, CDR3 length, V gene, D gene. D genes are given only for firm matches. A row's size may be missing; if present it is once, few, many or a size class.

TGTGCCAGCAGCCCCGATGGGGACAGGGGGCGGGGAGCTTTCTTT CASSPDGDRGRGAFF NA TRBJ1-1 15 TRBV7-2 TRBD1
TGTGCCACCAGTCCGACAGGGGCACTCTACGAGCAGTACTTC CATSPTGALYEQYF NA TRBJ2-7 14 TRBV15 TRBD1
TGTGCCAGCAGCCTCGACAGGGTCAATCAGCCCCAGCATTTT CASSLDRVNQPQHF NA TRBJ1-5 14 TRBV28 TRBD1
TGCAGCGTCACTGACAGGGGTTTCTATGGCTACACCTTC CSVTDRGFYGYTF NA TRBJ1-2 13 TRBV29-1 TRBD1
TGTGCCAGCAGTGGCACTCCAACGGGCTCCTACGAGCAGTACTTC CASSGTPTGSYEQYF NA TRBJ2-7 15 TRBV28 NA
TGTGCCAGCAGCTCCTACAGGGGCACTGAAGCTTTCTTT CASSSYRGTEAFF NA TRBJ1-1 13 TRBV7-3 TRBD1
TGCGCCAGCAGTTCTACCGGGACAGGAGGATACGAGCAGTACTTC CASSSTGTGGYEQYF NA TRBJ2-7 15 TRBV5-1 TRBD1
TGTGCCAGCAGTGTAGGGGCAACTAATGAAAAACTGTTTTTT CASSVGATNEKLFF few TRBJ1-4 14 TRBV28 NA
TGTGCCAGCAGCCGGCCCCGACAGGAGACCTACGAGCAGTACTTC CASSRPRQETYEQYF NA TRBJ2-7 15 TRBV5-4 NA
TGCAGCGTTGGGCTAGCGGTGAGCTCCTACAATGAGCAGTTCTTC CSVGLAVSSYNEQFF NA TRBJ2-1 15 TRBV29-1 TRBD2
TGTGCCAGTAGCCAAGCGGGTGAAAAACTGTTTTTT CASSQAGEKLFF NA TRBJ1-4 12 TRBV19 NA
TGCGCCAGCAGCTTGGTTGGTGACAGCTCTAATGAGCAGTTCTTC CASSLVGDSSNEQFF NA TRBJ2-1 15 TRBV5-1 NA
TGTGCCAGCAGCCAGGGACAGGCTTTGGGGTATGGCTACACCTTC CASSQGQALGYGYTF NA TRBJ1-2 15 TRBV13 TRBD1
TGTGCCAGCTCACCAAGGGGCAGTGAAAAACTGTTTTTT CASSPRGSEKLFF NA TRBJ1-4 13 TRBV18 NA
TGCGCCAGCAGCTTGGCGGGACAGGGGGCGGGTGGCTACACCTTC CASSLAGQGAGGYTF NA TRBJ1-2 15 TRBV5-1 TRBD1
TGTGCCAGCAGCGAGGGACTTGCTGGAAACACCATATATTTT CASSEGLAGNTIYF NA TRBJ1-3 14 TRBV11-3 NA
TGTGCCAGCAGTCCTCCCCCGTCAGGGGGTTATGAAAAACTGTTTTTT CASSPPPSGGYEKLFF few TRBJ1-4 16 TRBV28 TRBD1
TGTGCCATCAGTGAGGGACTATCCTACAATGAGCAGTTCTTC CAISEGLSYNEQFF NA TRBJ2-1 14 TRBV10-3 NA
TGTGCCAGCAGATTTAGCGGGAACCCCTCAAAGGAGCAGTTCTTC CASRFSGNPSKEQFF NA TRBJ2-1 15 TRBV5-4 TRBD2
TGTGCCAGTAGTCGCCCTGAAAGACAGGGGTATGAGCAGTTCTTC CASSRPERQGYEQFF NA TRBJ2-1 15 TRBV19 TRBD1
TGTGCCTGGAAGACACTCCAGAACACTGAAGCTTTCTTT CAWKTLQNTEAFF NA TRBJ1-1 13 TRBV30 NA
TGTGCCAGCAGTCCCATGGACAACTATCAGCCCCAGCATTTT CASSPMDNYQPQHF NA TRBJ1-5 14 TRBV6-5 NA